The 4 T cell receptor beta chains below were found in one sample sequenced in a study of human T cells and chemical hapten exposure. MiXCR was run by TCRdb on the RACE reads, yielding one entry per CDR3 protein. Among about 380,000 distinct CDR3 sequences listed, approximately 5% were seen once. Time point defined: pre-sensitization, week 0. The treatment: therapeutic diphenylcyclopropenone sensitization with weekly scalp DPC. The source was whole blood, collected in connection with sensitization to the hapten diphenylcyclopropenone (DPC). These receptor sequences come from a woman aged 45 to 65 with alopecia areata. Some clones in this sample may be carry-over from other donors' samples.

This clonotype was found many times. The rearrangement links TRBV7-9 to TRBJ2-1; 8 bases are shared with TRBD2. CDR3 size: 15 residues. The V and J ends lost 3 bases and 9 bases, in that order; junction bases with no gene match: 10. The V gene's germline CDR1 is SEHNR and CDR2 FQNEAQ (reference sequence). CDR3 bases: TGTGCCAGCAGCTTCGGGACTAGTGTTTCTGTTGAGCAGTTCTTC. This sequence encodes CASSFGTSVSVEQFF.

The chain couples TRBV27 to TRBJ1-4; 11 nucleotides align to TRBD1. Looked up from germline, CDR1 is MNHEY and CDR2 is SMNVEV (reference sequence). The CDR3 totals 14 residues. V lost 6 bases to trimming and J lost 8 bases; unmatched junction nucleotides: 5. CDR3 nucleotide sequence: TGTGCCAGCAGGCCCGGGACAGGGGGGGAAAAACTGTTTTTT. It is translated as CASRPGTGGEKLFF.

This clonotype was seen more than once but under ten times. The rearrangement links TRBV13 to TRBJ2-7, with D unclear. The germline V and J ends were trimmed by 1 base and 6 bases, with 7 bases remaining between them. CDR3 length: 12 residues. CDR1 and CDR2 from the germline V gene are PRHDT and FYEKMQ (reference sequence). The CDR3 loop is CASSLVRSEQYF. The CDR3 DNA is TGTGCCAGCAGCTTAGTTCGTTCCGAGCAGTACTTC.

This sequence joins TRBV6-1 and TRBJ2-1; D not certain. Germline lookup yields CDR1 MNHNS and CDR2 SASEGT. V lost 0 bases and J lost 2, with 8 bases in between. CDR3 length: 15 amino acids. The CDR3 region has the DNA TGTGCCAGCAGTGAAGCAGTGAGCACCTACAATGAGCAGTTCTTC. Residues: CASSEAVSTYNEQFF.